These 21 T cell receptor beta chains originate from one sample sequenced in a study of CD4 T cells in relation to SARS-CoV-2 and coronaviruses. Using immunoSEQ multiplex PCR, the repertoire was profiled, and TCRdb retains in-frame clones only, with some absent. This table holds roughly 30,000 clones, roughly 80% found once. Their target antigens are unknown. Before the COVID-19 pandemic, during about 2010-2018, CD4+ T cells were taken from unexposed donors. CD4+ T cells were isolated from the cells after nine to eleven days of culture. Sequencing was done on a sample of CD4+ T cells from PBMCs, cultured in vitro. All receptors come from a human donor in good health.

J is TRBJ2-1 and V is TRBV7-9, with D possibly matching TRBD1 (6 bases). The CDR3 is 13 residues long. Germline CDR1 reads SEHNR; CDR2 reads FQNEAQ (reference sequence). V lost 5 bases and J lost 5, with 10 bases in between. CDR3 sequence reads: CASSANRDNEQFF. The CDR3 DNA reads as TGTGCCAGCAGCGCGAACAGGGACAATGAGCAGTTCTTC.

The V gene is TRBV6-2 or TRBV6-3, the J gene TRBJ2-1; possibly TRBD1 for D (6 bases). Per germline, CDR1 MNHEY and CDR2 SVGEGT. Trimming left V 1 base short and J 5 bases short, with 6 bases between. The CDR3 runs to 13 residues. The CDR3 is CASSYYRDNEQFF. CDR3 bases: TGTGCCAGCAGTTACTACAGGGACAATGAGCAGTTCTTC.

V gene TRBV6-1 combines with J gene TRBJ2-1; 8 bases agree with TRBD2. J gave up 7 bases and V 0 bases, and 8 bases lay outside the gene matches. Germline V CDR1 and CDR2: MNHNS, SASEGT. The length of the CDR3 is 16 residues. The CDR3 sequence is CASSEASGLGGNEQFF. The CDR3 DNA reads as TGTGCCAGCAGTGAAGCTTCGGGACTAGGTGGGAATGAGCAGTTCTTC.

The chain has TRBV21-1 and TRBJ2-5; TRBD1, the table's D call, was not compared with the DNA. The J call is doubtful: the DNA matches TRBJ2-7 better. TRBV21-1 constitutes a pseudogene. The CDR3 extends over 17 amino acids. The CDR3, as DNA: TGTGCCAGCAGCAAATTTCCTGCGGGACAGGTTACCTACGAGCAGTACTTC. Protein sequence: CASSKFPAGQVTYEQYF.

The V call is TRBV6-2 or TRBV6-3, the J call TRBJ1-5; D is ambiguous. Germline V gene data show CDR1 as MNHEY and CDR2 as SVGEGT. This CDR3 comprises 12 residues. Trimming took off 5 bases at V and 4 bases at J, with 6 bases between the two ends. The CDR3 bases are TGTGCCAGCAGTGATCCAAATCAGCCCCAGCATTTT. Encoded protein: CASSDPNQPQHF.

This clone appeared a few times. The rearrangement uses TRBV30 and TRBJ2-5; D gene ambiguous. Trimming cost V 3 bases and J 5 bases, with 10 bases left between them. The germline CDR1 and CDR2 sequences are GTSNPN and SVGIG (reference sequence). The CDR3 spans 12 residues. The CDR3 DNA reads TGTGCCTGGAGGGCAAGTGGGGAGACCCAGTACTTC. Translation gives CAWRASGETQYF.

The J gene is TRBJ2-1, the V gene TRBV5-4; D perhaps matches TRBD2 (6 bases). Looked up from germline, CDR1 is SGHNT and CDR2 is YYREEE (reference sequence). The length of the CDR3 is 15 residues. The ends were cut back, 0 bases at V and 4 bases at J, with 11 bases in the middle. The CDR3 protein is CASSLVGRRYNEQFF. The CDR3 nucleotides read TGTGCCAGCAGCTTGGTTGGGAGGAGGTACAATGAGCAGTTCTTC.

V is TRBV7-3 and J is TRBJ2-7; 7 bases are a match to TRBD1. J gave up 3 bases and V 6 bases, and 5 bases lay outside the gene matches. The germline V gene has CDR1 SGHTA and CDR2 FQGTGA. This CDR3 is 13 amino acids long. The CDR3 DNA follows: TGTGCCAGCAGTCCCGGACAGGACTACGAGCAGTACTTC. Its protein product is CASSPGQDYEQYF.

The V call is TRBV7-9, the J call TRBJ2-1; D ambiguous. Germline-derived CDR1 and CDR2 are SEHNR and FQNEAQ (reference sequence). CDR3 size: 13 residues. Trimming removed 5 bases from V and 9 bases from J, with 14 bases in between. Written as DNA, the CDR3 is TGTGCCAGCAGCCTATTCCCCCAGAGTGAGCAGTTCTTC. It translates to CASSLFPQSEQFF.

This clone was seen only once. The CDR3 is CASSSEGREGTDTQYF. The CDR3 DNA reads TGCGCCAGCAGCTCGGAGGGCCGGGAGGGCACAGATACGCAGTATTTT. The rearrangement uses TRBV5-1 and TRBJ2-3; TRBD2 matches 7 bases. Trimming removed 3 bases from V and 1 base from J; junction bases left unmatched: 8. The CDR3 has 16 residues. CDR1 is SGHRS, CDR2 YFSETQ, per germline.

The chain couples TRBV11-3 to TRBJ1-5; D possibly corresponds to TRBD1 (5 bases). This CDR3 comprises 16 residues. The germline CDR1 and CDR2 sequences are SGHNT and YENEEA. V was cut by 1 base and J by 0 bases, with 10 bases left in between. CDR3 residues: CASSLAVGVSNQPQHF. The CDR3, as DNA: TGTGCCAGCAGCTTAGCTGTGGGGGTTAGCAATCAGCCCCAGCATTTT.

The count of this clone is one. CDR3 bases: TGTGCCAGTAGTGTCGACAGGGGGGGGCAAGAGACCCAGTACTTC. Translated, it gives CASSVDRGGQETQYF. This chain joins TRBV19 and TRBJ2-5; TRBD1 matches at 9 bases. Germline V gene data show CDR1 as LNHDA and CDR2 as SQIVND (reference sequence). The CDR3 sequence is 15 residues long. V lost 5 bases and J lost 2; bases outside the gene matches: 6.

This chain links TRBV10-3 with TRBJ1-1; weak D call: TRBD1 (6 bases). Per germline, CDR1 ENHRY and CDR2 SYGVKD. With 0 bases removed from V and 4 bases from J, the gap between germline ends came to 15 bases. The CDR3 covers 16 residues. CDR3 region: CAISESRGGAGTEAFF. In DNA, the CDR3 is TGTGCCATCAGTGAGTCCCGGGGGGGCGCGGGCACTGAAGCTTTCTTT.

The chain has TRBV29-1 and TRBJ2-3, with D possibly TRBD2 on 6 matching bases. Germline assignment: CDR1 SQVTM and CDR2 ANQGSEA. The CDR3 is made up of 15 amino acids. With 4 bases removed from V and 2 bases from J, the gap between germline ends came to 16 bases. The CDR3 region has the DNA TGCAGCGTTGTCCCCGGGAGCCTGTACACAGATACGCAGTATTTT. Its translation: CSVVPGSLYTDTQYF.

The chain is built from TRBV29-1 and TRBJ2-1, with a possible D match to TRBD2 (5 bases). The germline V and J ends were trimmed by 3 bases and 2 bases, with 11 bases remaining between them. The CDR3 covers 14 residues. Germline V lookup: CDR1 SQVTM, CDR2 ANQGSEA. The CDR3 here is CSVDRSGAYNEQFF. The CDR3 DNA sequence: TGCAGCGTTGACCGATCCGGGGCCTACAATGAGCAGTTCTTC.

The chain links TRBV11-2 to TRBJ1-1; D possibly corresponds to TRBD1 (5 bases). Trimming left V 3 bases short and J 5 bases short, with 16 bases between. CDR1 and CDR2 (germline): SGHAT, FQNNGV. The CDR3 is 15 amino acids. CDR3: CASSFSTQGTTEAFF. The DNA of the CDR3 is TGTGCCAGCAGCTTCTCGACTCAGGGAACGACTGAAGCTTTCTTT.

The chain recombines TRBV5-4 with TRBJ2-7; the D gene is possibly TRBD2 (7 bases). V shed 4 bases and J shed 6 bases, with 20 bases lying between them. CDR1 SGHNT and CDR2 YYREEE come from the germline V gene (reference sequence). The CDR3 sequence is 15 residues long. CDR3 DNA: TGTGCCAGCAGCCGGGGGCTGGGGGGGCCAGCCGAGCAGTACTTC. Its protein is CASSRGLGGPAEQYF.

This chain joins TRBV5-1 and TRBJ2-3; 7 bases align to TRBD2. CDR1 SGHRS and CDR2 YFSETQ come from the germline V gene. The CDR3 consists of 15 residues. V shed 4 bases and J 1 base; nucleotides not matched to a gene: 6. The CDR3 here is CASSLGSGGTDTQYF. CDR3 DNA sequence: TGCGCCAGCAGCCTAGGCAGCGGGGGCACAGATACGCAGTATTTT. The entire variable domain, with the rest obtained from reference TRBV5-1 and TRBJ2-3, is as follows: KAGVTQTPRYLIKTRGQQVTLSCSPISGHRSVSWYQQTPGQGLQFLFEYFSETQRNKGNFPGRFSGRQFSNSRSEMNVSTLELGDSALYLCASSLGSGGTDTQYFGPGTRLTVL.

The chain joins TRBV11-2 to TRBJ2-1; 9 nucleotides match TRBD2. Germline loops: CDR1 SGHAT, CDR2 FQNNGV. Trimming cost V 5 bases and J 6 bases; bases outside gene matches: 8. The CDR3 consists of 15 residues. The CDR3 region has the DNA TGTGCCAGCAGCGGACTAAGCGGGAGGATCAATGAGCAGTTCTTC. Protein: CASSGLSGRINEQFF. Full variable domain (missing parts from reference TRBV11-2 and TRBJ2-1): EAGVAQSPRYKIIEKRQSVAFWCNPISGHATLYWYQQILGQGPKLLIQFQNNGVVDDSQLPKDRFSAERLKGVDSTLKIQPAKLEDSAVYLCASSGLSGRINEQFFGPGTRLTVL.

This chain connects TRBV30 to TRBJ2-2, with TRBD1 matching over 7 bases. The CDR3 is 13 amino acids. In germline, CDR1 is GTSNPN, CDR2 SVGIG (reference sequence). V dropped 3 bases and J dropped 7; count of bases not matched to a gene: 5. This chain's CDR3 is CAWSTQGVGELFF. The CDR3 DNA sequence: TGTGCCTGGAGCACCCAGGGGGTCGGGGAGCTGTTTTTT.

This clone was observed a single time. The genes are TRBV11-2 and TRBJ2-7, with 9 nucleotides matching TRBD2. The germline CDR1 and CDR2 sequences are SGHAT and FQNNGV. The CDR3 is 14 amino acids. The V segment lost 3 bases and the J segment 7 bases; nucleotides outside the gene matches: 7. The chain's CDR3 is CASSFGTSPGEQYF. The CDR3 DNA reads TGTGCCAGCAGCTTCGGGACTAGCCCAGGAGAGCAGTACTTC. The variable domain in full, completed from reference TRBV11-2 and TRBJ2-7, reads EAGVAQSPRYKIIEKRQSVAFWCNPISGHATLYWYQQILGQGPKLLIQFQNNGVVDDSQLPKDRFSAERLKGVDSTLKIQPAKLEDSAVYLCASSFGTSPGEQYFGPGTRLTVT.